Listed below are T cell receptor beta chains from one sample, sequenced in a study of blood T cell repertoires in COVID-19. The protocol was immunoSEQ multiplex PCR, while the TCRdb copy is restricted to in-frame clones and leaves out a portion. The data hold 90,000 to 130,000 clones, with around four fifths observed a single time. Sequencing input: peripheral blood. All receptors derive from a man aged 65 to 79 with acute or convalescent COVID-19. The CDR3 runs from the conserved cysteine through the conserved F or W. A D gene is named only where the DNA matches it firmly. Only some rows state a clone size, as once, few, many or a class for expanded clones.

clone size	D gene	V gene	J gene	CDR3 protein	CDR3 DNA
-	-	TRBV21-1	TRBJ2-7	CASSKEDRVPYEQYF	TGTGCCAGCAGCAAAGAGGACAGGGTCCCCTACGAGCAGTACTTC
once	TRBD1	TRBV28	TRBJ1-6	CASSRSTGGGSPLHF	TGTGCCAGCAGCCGGTCGACAGGGGGAGGATCACCCCTCCACTTT
-	TRBD1	TRBV6-5	TRBJ2-7	CASSYLGQGIQQYF	TGTGCCAGCAGTTACCTGGGACAGGGGATACAGCAGTACTTC
-	-	TRBV28	TRBJ1-4	CASSPRVWGRVEKLFF	TGTGCCAGCAGCCCCCGGGTGTGGGGGCGGGTTGAAAAACTGTTTTTT
-	-	TRBV28	TRBJ1-1	CASSLRDTEAFF	TGTGCCAGCAGTTTGCGGGACACTGAAGCTTTCTTT
-	-	TRBV9	TRBJ1-1	CASSVGQSTEAFF	TGTGCCAGCAGCGTAGGACAGTCCACTGAAGCTTTCTTT
-	TRBD1	TRBV28	TRBJ1-2	CASSLGTGWYGYTF	TGTGCCAGCAGTTTAGGGACAGGGTGGTATGGCTACACCTTC
many	-	TRBV15	TRBJ2-2	CATSPVAGELFF	TGTGCCACCAGCCCCGTCGCCGGGGAGCTGTTTTTT
-	-	TRBV23-1	TRBJ2-7	CASSQFAEGHSYEQYF	TGCGCCAGCAGTCAATTTGCCGAGGGTCACTCCTACGAGCAGTACTTC
-	-	TRBV5-6	TRBJ1-3	CASSLSPTEYSGNTIYF	TGTGCCAGCAGCTTGTCACCTACCGAATACTCTGGAAACACCATATATTTT
-	TRBD1	TRBV5-4	TRBJ2-5	CASSSSIGQGALETQYF	TGTGCCAGCAGCTCGTCGATAGGACAGGGGGCTTTGGAGACCCAGTACTTC
-	-	TRBV25-1	TRBJ2-6	CASTGAGANVLTF	TGTGCCAGCACCGGGGCTGGGGCCAACGTCCTGACTTTC
-	TRBD2	TRBV5-1	TRBJ2-5	CASSFGGGDQETQYF	TGCGCCAGCAGCTTTGGCGGGGGGGACCAAGAGACCCAGTACTTC
-	-	TRBV9	TRBJ1-1	CASSVGSGGTEAFF	TGTGCCAGCAGCGTAGGATCGGGGGGAACAGAAGCTTTCTTT
-	TRBD1	TRBV29-1	TRBJ2-1	CSVAVLDRINEQFF	TGCAGCGTTGCGGTCCTGGACAGGATTAATGAGCAGTTCTTC
-	-	TRBV29-1	TRBJ1-3	CSVKGLSGNTIYF	TGCAGCGTAAAAGGACTCTCTGGAAACACCATATATTTT
-	-	TRBV10-1	TRBJ1-3	CASETTDETEPSSGNTIYF	TGCGCCAGCGAGACGACAGATGAAACTGAGCCTAGCTCTGGAAACACCATATATTTT
-	-	TRBV9	TRBJ1-3	CASSDPPRGGTIYF	TGTGCCAGCAGCGATCCCCCCCGGGGAGGGACCATATATTTT
few	-	TRBV30	TRBJ1-6	CAWSVVGGLGAPLHF	TGTGCCTGGAGTGTAGTGGGTGGACTTGGGGCACCCCTCCACTTT
few	TRBD1	TRBV9	TRBJ1-1	CASSGLTGAYTEAFF	TGTGCCAGCAGCGGATTGACAGGGGCCTACACTGAAGCTTTCTTT
few	-	TRBV9	TRBJ1-3	CASSIDRWNTIYF	TGTGCCAGCAGCATAGACAGGTGGAACACCATATATTTT
-	-	TRBV4-2	TRBJ2-2	CASSHPLYRDTGELFF	TGTGCCAGCAGCCACCCCCTCTATCGCGACACCGGGGAGCTGTTTTTT
-	TRBD2	TRBV5-6	TRBJ2-3	CASSWIAGGNTDTQYF	TGTGCCAGCAGCTGGATAGCGGGAGGGAACACAGATACGCAGTATTTT
-	-	TRBV29-1	TRBJ1-1	CSVVGRHGGDTEAFF	TGCAGCGTTGTGGGTAGGCACGGGGGGGACACTGAAGCTTTCTTT
-	TRBD2	TRBV5-6	TRBJ2-5	CASSRLAGGRETQYF	TGTGCCAGCAGCCGACTAGCGGGAGGGAGGGAGACCCAGTACTTC
-	TRBD2	TRBV29-1	TRBJ2-3	CSLRLAGTDTQYF	TGCAGCCTACGACTAGCAGGCACAGATACGCAGTATTTT
-	-	TRBV5-1	TRBJ2-7	CASSLVQGYEQYF	TGCGCCAGCAGCTTGGTCCAGGGGTACGAGCAGTACTTC
-	-	TRBV5-1	TRBJ2-7	CASSLWQGSSYEQYF	TGCGCCAGCAGCTTATGGCAGGGAAGCTCCTACGAGCAGTACTTC
-	TRBD2	TRBV30	TRBJ2-1	CAWDSGTRGNEQFF	TGTGCCTGGGATAGCGGGACCCGGGGCAATGAGCAGTTCTTC
-	TRBD1	TRBV28	TRBJ2-6	CASSIEQGPARSGANVLTF	TGTGCCAGCAGTATCGAACAGGGGCCCGCACGCTCTGGGGCCAACGTCCTGACTTTC
-	-	TRBV24-1	TRBJ2-1	CATSDSQGRVRREQFF	TGTGCCACCAGTGACTCACAGGGACGGGTCCGGCGTGAGCAGTTCTTC
-	-	TRBV6-5	TRBJ2-1	CASSSPAGEQFF	TGTGCCAGCAGTTCCCCCGCCGGGGAGCAGTTCTTC
-	TRBD1	TRBV24-1	TRBJ1-2	CATSDSTTGLVYGYTF	TGTGCCACCAGTGATTCGACGACAGGGCTGGTCTATGGCTACACCTTC
-	TRBD2	TRBV7-8	TRBJ2-1	CASSRILAGGPNEQFF	TGTGCCAGCAGCCGAATTTTAGCGGGGGGACCTAATGAGCAGTTCTTC
-	TRBD2	TRBV10-2	TRBJ2-7	CASRITSGGSYEQYF	TGCGCCAGCAGGATAACTAGCGGGGGGTCCTACGAGCAGTACTTC
-	TRBD1	TRBV18	TRBJ1-2	CASSQDRAGYTF	TGTGCCAGCTCACAAGACAGGGCCGGCTACACCTTC
-	-	TRBV29-1	TRBJ2-2	CSAGGWGPLNTGELFF	TGCAGCGCTGGGGGGTGGGGACCATTGAACACCGGGGAGCTGTTTTTT
-	TRBD2	TRBV5-1	TRBJ2-1	CASSSLAGGPDNEQFF	TGCGCCAGCAGCTCCCTAGCGGGAGGGCCGGACAATGAGCAGTTCTTC
once	-	TRBV19	TRBJ2-4	CASSMGGSDIQYF	TGTGCCAGTAGTATGGGGGGTTCGGACATTCAGTACTTC
-	-	TRBV30	TRBJ1-3	CAWSVTASSPYF	TGTGCCTGGAGTGTAACTGCCTCAAGCCCCTATTTT
-	TRBD2	TRBV12-3/TRBV12-4	TRBJ2-1	CASSLAGGLEQFF	TGTGCCAGCAGCTTAGCGGGGGGGCTTGAGCAGTTCTTC